A selection of T cell receptor beta chains follows, all from one sample in a study of spatial heterogeneity in lung cancer. TCRdb recomputed calls from the 5' RACE reads with MiXCR, one row per CDR3 protein. Here the sample spans about 15,000 distinct CDR3 sequences, over 6.5% being singletons. The sequencing used PBMCs, collected at surgery. These receptors were obtained from a female donor with early-stage non-small cell lung cancer. Each CDR3 is given with its conserved first and last residue. Each record gives: clone size, J gene, V gene, D gene, CDR3 protein, CDR3 DNA. A D gene is named only where the DNA matches it firmly. Clone size appears in some rows only: once, few, many, or a class for an expanded clone.

clone size: few; J gene: TRBJ1-2; V gene: TRBV5-6; D gene: TRBD1; CDR3 protein: CASSPRQTGPRDGYTF; CDR3 DNA: TGTGCCAGCAGCCCCCGACAGACAGGGCCAAGGGACGGCTACACCTTC
clone size: many; J gene: TRBJ1-5; V gene: TRBV6-5; D gene: NA; CDR3 protein: CASSYGRGQPQHF; CDR3 DNA: TGTGCCAGCAGTTACGGGAGGGGTCAGCCCCAGCATTTT
clone size: many; J gene: TRBJ2-3; V gene: TRBV2; D gene: NA; CDR3 protein: CASGEDGPDTQYF; CDR3 DNA: TGTGCCAGCGGGGAGGATGGTCCAGATACGCAGTATTTT
clone size: NA; J gene: TRBJ2-7; V gene: TRBV9; D gene: TRBD1; CDR3 protein: CASSAGQAYEQYF; CDR3 DNA: TGTGCCAGCAGCGCCGGACAGGCCTACGAGCAGTACTTC
clone size: NA; J gene: TRBJ2-5; V gene: TRBV11-2; D gene: NA; CDR3 protein: CASSLGVIQETQYF; CDR3 DNA: TGTGCCAGCAGCTTAGGGGTAATCCAAGAGACCCAGTACTTC
clone size: many; J gene: TRBJ2-7; V gene: TRBV6-2/TRBV6-3; D gene: NA; CDR3 protein: CASREPSGLYEQYF; CDR3 DNA: TGTGCCAGCAGGGAGCCCTCCGGCCTCTACGAGCAGTACTTC
clone size: many; J gene: TRBJ2-3; V gene: TRBV10-3; D gene: TRBD2; CDR3 protein: CAIRGDGDTQYF; CDR3 DNA: TGTGCCATCCGGGGGGACGGAGATACGCAGTATTTT
clone size: many; J gene: TRBJ2-4; V gene: TRBV28; D gene: NA; CDR3 protein: CASSPSRGGRNIQYF; CDR3 DNA: TGTGCCAGCAGTCCCTCCAGGGGGGGGAGGAACATTCAGTACTTC
clone size: NA; J gene: TRBJ2-3; V gene: TRBV28; D gene: NA; CDR3 protein: CASTIQSTDTQYF; CDR3 DNA: TGTGCCAGCACCATACAGAGCACAGATACGCAGTATTTT
clone size: many; J gene: TRBJ2-7; V gene: TRBV28; D gene: TRBD2; CDR3 protein: CASSPWTSGGYEQYF; CDR3 DNA: TGTGCCAGCAGTCCCTGGACTAGCGGGGGGTACGAGCAGTACTTC
clone size: many; J gene: TRBJ1-2; V gene: TRBV6-6; D gene: TRBD1; CDR3 protein: CASRRDRAANGYTF; CDR3 DNA: TGTGCCAGCAGGAGGGACAGGGCGGCTAATGGCTACACCTTC
clone size: many; J gene: TRBJ2-7; V gene: TRBV6-2/TRBV6-3; D gene: NA; CDR3 protein: CASSYSGQGNSYEQYF; CDR3 DNA: TGTGCCAGCAGTTACTCCGGTCAGGGAAACTCCTACGAGCAGTACTTC
clone size: few; J gene: TRBJ1-6; V gene: TRBV19; D gene: NA; CDR3 protein: CASSYSNSPLHF; CDR3 DNA: TGTGCCAGTTCCTACAGCAATTCACCCCTCCACTTT
clone size: many; J gene: TRBJ2-7; V gene: TRBV27; D gene: TRBD1; CDR3 protein: CASSPGTGHSSYEQYF; CDR3 DNA: TGTGCCAGCAGTCCGGGGACAGGGCACAGCTCCTACGAGCAGTACTTC
clone size: many; J gene: TRBJ2-3; V gene: TRBV20-1; D gene: TRBD1; CDR3 protein: CSASRRDRGTDTQYF; CDR3 DNA: TGCAGTGCTAGCCGCCGGGACAGGGGAACAGATACGCAGTATTTT
clone size: few; J gene: TRBJ1-1; V gene: TRBV12-3/TRBV12-4; D gene: NA; CDR3 protein: CASSLNAFAFF; CDR3 DNA: TGTGCCAGCAGTTTAAACGCGTTCGCTTTCTTT
clone size: many; J gene: TRBJ2-4; V gene: TRBV20-1; D gene: NA; CDR3 protein: CSARGPLDLAKNIQYF; CDR3 DNA: TGCAGTGCTAGGGGGCCACTGGACCTGGCCAAAAACATTCAGTACTTC
clone size: many; J gene: TRBJ1-1; V gene: TRBV7-9; D gene: NA; CDR3 protein: CASSLVGRGNTEAFF; CDR3 DNA: TGTGCCAGCAGCTTAGTAGGTCGGGGGAACACTGAAGCTTTCTTT
clone size: many; J gene: TRBJ2-5; V gene: TRBV7-2; D gene: TRBD2; CDR3 protein: CASSFQGGGDFQETQYF; CDR3 DNA: TGTGCCAGCAGCTTCCAGGGCGGGGGGGATTTCCAAGAGACCCAGTACTTC
clone size: many; J gene: TRBJ2-1; V gene: TRBV3-1; D gene: NA; CDR3 protein: CASSQGGSYNEQFF; CDR3 DNA: TGTGCCAGCAGCCAAGGGGGCTCCTACAATGAGCAGTTCTTC
clone size: many; J gene: TRBJ2-7; V gene: TRBV6-6; D gene: TRBD1; CDR3 protein: CASSSNAGTVQYF; CDR3 DNA: TGTGCCAGCAGTTCCAACGCAGGGACAGTGCAGTACTTC
clone size: many; J gene: TRBJ2-7; V gene: TRBV5-6; D gene: NA; CDR3 protein: CASSPGPGGNEQYF; CDR3 DNA: TGTGCCAGCAGCCCTGGACCCGGAGGGAACGAGCAGTACTTC
clone size: many; J gene: TRBJ2-1; V gene: TRBV11-2; D gene: NA; CDR3 protein: CASSLGIQAGNEQFF; CDR3 DNA: TGTGCCAGCAGCTTAGGCATACAGGCCGGGAATGAGCAGTTCTTC
clone size: NA; J gene: TRBJ1-2; V gene: TRBV30; D gene: NA; CDR3 protein: CAWPDGAGAGYTF; CDR3 DNA: TGTGCCTGGCCCGATGGGGCGGGCGCTGGCTACACCTTC
clone size: NA; J gene: TRBJ2-2; V gene: TRBV2; D gene: NA; CDR3 protein: CASSDQGIRNTGELFF; CDR3 DNA: TGTGCCAGCAGTGATCAAGGGATTAGGAACACCGGGGAGCTGTTTTTT
clone size: many; J gene: TRBJ2-1; V gene: TRBV15; D gene: NA; CDR3 protein: CATSRREGTEQFF; CDR3 DNA: TGTGCCACCAGCAGACGGGAAGGGACTGAGCAGTTCTTC
clone size: many; J gene: TRBJ2-7; V gene: TRBV7-2; D gene: NA; CDR3 protein: CASSLQGNSYEQYF; CDR3 DNA: TGTGCCAGCAGCTTACAGGGTAACTCCTACGAGCAGTACTTC
clone size: NA; J gene: TRBJ2-7; V gene: TRBV4-2; D gene: TRBD2; CDR3 protein: CASSQDESGAPNEQYF; CDR3 DNA: TGTGCCAGCAGCCAAGATGAGAGCGGGGCCCCCAACGAGCAGTACTTC
clone size: NA; J gene: TRBJ1-1; V gene: TRBV7-9; D gene: TRBD1; CDR3 protein: CASSFRQGGTEAFF; CDR3 DNA: TGTGCCAGCAGCTTCCGACAGGGAGGGACTGAAGCTTTCTTT
clone size: many; J gene: TRBJ2-1; V gene: TRBV29-1; D gene: TRBD2; CDR3 protein: CSAGLAGDNEQFF; CDR3 DNA: TGCAGCGCCGGACTAGCGGGAGACAATGAGCAGTTCTTC
clone size: many; J gene: TRBJ1-2; V gene: TRBV7-6; D gene: TRBD1; CDR3 protein: CASSYEPRGRPPYGYTF; CDR3 DNA: TGTGCCAGCAGCTATGAACCCAGGGGGCGCCCTCCTTATGGCTACACCTTC
clone size: many; J gene: TRBJ2-7; V gene: TRBV19; D gene: TRBD1; CDR3 protein: CASNRGAETYEQYF; CDR3 DNA: TGTGCCTCCAACAGGGGCGCGGAGACCTACGAGCAGTACTTC
clone size: many; J gene: TRBJ1-2; V gene: TRBV3-1; D gene: NA; CDR3 protein: CASSLRRYSSYGYTF; CDR3 DNA: TGTGCCAGCAGCCTTCGGAGATATAGCTCCTATGGCTACACCTTC
clone size: many; J gene: TRBJ1-6; V gene: TRBV3-1; D gene: NA; CDR3 protein: CASSGLVFGSPLHF; CDR3 DNA: TGTGCCAGCAGTGGGTTGGTCTTTGGATCACCCCTCCACTTT
clone size: many; J gene: TRBJ2-1; V gene: TRBV11-2; D gene: NA; CDR3 protein: CASSSRGGRSASSYNEQFF; CDR3 DNA: TGTGCCAGCAGCTCTAGGGGGGGGCGGTCGGCCAGCTCCTACAATGAGCAGTTCTTC
clone size: many; J gene: TRBJ2-3; V gene: TRBV27; D gene: NA; CDR3 protein: CASSWMGRIADTQYF; CDR3 DNA: TGTGCCAGCAGTTGGATGGGGAGGATCGCAGATACGCAGTATTTT
clone size: many; J gene: TRBJ1-1; V gene: TRBV6-2/TRBV6-3; D gene: NA; CDR3 protein: CATLLHPRNTEAFF; CDR3 DNA: TGTGCCACCTTGTTACACCCGAGGAACACTGAAGCTTTCTTT